Shown below are 14 T cell receptor beta chains from a single sample sequenced in a study of T cell changes during pregnancy in multiple sclerosis. Produced via immunoSEQ multiplex PCR; TCRdb's table is partial and in-frame only. The profile shows about 40,000 clones, around 94% of them singletons. This sample comprised peripheral blood, obtained in the third trimester of pregnancy. The receptors derive from a female donor with multiple sclerosis, enrolled in a pregnancy study.

The gene calls are TRBV6-5 and TRBJ1-1; D is ambiguous. This CDR3 has 13 amino acids. V was clipped by 6 bases and J by 0 bases, with 8 bases between them. Germline CDR1 reads MNHEY; CDR2 reads SVGAGI. The CDR3: CASSSFLNTEAFF. The CDR3 DNA reads as TGTGCCAGCAGCTCGTTTCTGAACACTGAAGCTTTCTTT.

CDR3 residues: CASRSTGGQNNSPLHF. In DNA, the CDR3 is TGTGCCAGCAGAAGTACAGGGGGGCAAAATAATTCACCCCTCCACTTT. This rearrangement joins TRBV28 to TRBJ1-6; TRBD1 aligns across 8 bases. CDR3 length: 16 amino acids. Germline V gene data show CDR1 as MDHEN and CDR2 as SYDVKM. V lost 6 bases, J lost 5 bases, and 9 bases stayed unmatched.

This rearrangement joins TRBV9 to TRBJ2-3, with 13 bases lining up with TRBD2. CDR1 SGDLS and CDR2 YYNGEE come from the germline V gene. The J segment lost 6 bases and the V segment lost 1 base, leaving 8 bases of the junction unmatched. The CDR3 loop spans 17 amino acids. CDR3 sequence: CASSVTPGLAGADTQYF. In DNA, the CDR3 is TGTGCCAGCAGCGTAACCCCCGGACTAGCGGGAGCCGATACGCAGTATTTT.

J is TRBJ1-2 and V is TRBV19; 9 bases are shared with TRBD1. V lost 10 bases, J lost 4 bases, and 16 bases stayed unmatched. This CDR3 has 16 residues. The germline V gene encodes CDR1 LNHDA and CDR2 SQIVND (reference sequence). The CDR3 here is CATLPGQGFSGYGYTF. CDR3 coding DNA: TGTGCCACCCTCCCGGGACAGGGATTTAGTGGCTATGGCTACACCTTC.

This clone appeared a single time. The CDR3 sequence is CASSATGENTDTQYF. The CDR3 DNA reads TGTGCCAGCAGTGCGACAGGAGAGAACACAGATACGCAGTATTTT. The chain links TRBV6-4 to TRBJ2-3, with D possibly being TRBD1 (6 bases). The CDR3 has 15 residues. CDR1 and CDR2 from the germline V gene are MRHNA and SNTAGT. Trimming stripped 4 bases from V and 2 bases from J, with 13 bases between.

The chain is built from TRBV19 and TRBJ2-3; D perhaps matches TRBD2 (5 bases). The length of the CDR3 is 15 residues. CDR1 and CDR2 from the germline V gene are LNHDA and SQIVND (reference sequence). Trimming removed 4 bases from V and 2 bases from J, with 13 bases in between. Here the CDR3 DNA reads TGTGCCAGTAGTAGGAGCGGAGTACCCACAGATACGCAGTATTTT. Translation gives CASSRSGVPTDTQYF. The variable domain in full, with the rest retrieved from reference TRBV19 and TRBJ2-3, is DGGITQSPKYLFRKEGQNVTLSCEQNLNHDAMYWYRQDPGQGLRLIYYSQIVNDFQKGDIAEGYSVSREKKESFPLTVTSAQKNPTAFYLCASSRSGVPTDTQYFGPGTRLTVL.

J is TRBJ2-7 and V is TRBV5-6; 11 nucleotides line up with TRBD2. This CDR3 is built from 16 residues. V lost 0 bases to trimming and J lost 3 bases; unmatched junction nucleotides: 5. Germline V gene sequence: CDR1 SGHDT, CDR2 YYEEEE. In DNA form, the CDR3 reads TGTGCCAGCAGCTTGGAACTAGCGGGAGAGGACTACGAGCAGTACTTC. It is translated as CASSLELAGEDYEQYF.

This chain uses TRBV7-2 with TRBJ1-4, with D possibly being TRBD1 (5 bases). Trimming shortened V by 0 bases and J by 8 bases, and 7 bases separated the two germline ends. The CDR3 has 13 amino acids. From germline, CDR1 is SGHTA and CDR2 FQGNSA. As DNA, the CDR3 is TGTGCCAGCAGCTTAGCCCACAGGGAAAAACTGTTTTTT. Translation: CASSLAHREKLFF.

The rearrangement links TRBV6-4 to TRBJ1-6; 9 nucleotides match TRBD1. This CDR3 region has 15 residues. Germline V gene lookup returns CDR1 MRHNA and CDR2 SNTAGT. V was clipped by 4 bases and J by 7 bases; unmatched bases: 5. The CDR3 nucleotides read TGTGCCAGCAGTGCGGGACAGGGTGGAAATTCACCCCTCCACTTT. Translating it yields CASSAGQGGNSPLHF.

The chain carries TRBV11-3 and TRBJ2-3; D unclear. V gave up 5 bases and J gave up 1 base, with 4 bases separating them. The CDR3 is 12 amino acids. Germline lookup yields CDR1 SGHNT and CDR2 YENEEA. CDR3 sequence reads: CASSGGTDTQYF. CDR3 nucleotides: TGTGCCAGCAGCGGAGGCACAGATACGCAGTATTTT.

This clone showed up just once. The J gene is TRBJ1-5, the V gene TRBV28; D is possibly TRBD1 (5 bases). V lost 2 bases to trimming and J lost 1 base, with 12 bases between them. Germline CDR1 reads MDHEN; CDR2 reads SYDVKM. The length of the CDR3 is 16 residues. CDR3 sequence reads: CASSLRGQGSNQPQHF. CDR3 coding DNA: TGTGCCAGCAGTTTAAGGGGTCAGGGAAGCAATCAGCCCCAGCATTTT.

V gene TRBV28 combines with J gene TRBJ1-2; D possibly corresponds to TRBD1 (5 bases). Trimming took 1 base from V and 7 from J, leaving 13 bases between them. CDR1 MDHEN and CDR2 SYDVKM come from the germline V gene. The CDR3 runs to 14 residues. The CDR3 DNA is TGTGCCAGCAGTTTATCCACAGGCCTGGGTGGCTACACCTTC. Residues: CASSLSTGLGGYTF.

The count of this clone is one. J is TRBJ1-1 and V is TRBV6-1; a weak D match, TRBD1 (5 bases). The length of the CDR3 is 13 residues. Germline V CDR1 and CDR2: MNHNS, SASEGT. The V end lost 1 base, the J end lost 5 bases, and 8 bases lay between the germline ends. CDR3 nucleotide sequence: TGTGCCAGCAGTGAAGGGGGCAGAACTGAAGCTTTCTTT. This translates into CASSEGGRTEAFF.

The rearrangement joins TRBV7-2 to TRBJ2-1; 9 bases map to TRBD2. Germline CDR1 reads SGHTA; CDR2 reads FQGNSA. V lost 2 bases to trimming and J lost 9 bases; unmatched junction nucleotides: 8. This CDR3 contains 15 residues. The CDR3 protein is CASSLLAGGLGEQFF. CDR3 in DNA: TGTGCCAGCAGCTTACTCGCGGGGGGGTTGGGTGAGCAGTTCTTC.